The rows below give T cell receptor beta chains drawn from one sample of a study of T-cell reconstitution after alpha-beta-depleted transplantation in children. Via MiXCR, TCRdb re-called the PCR reads, giving one row per CDR3 protein. The data contain roughly 610,000 distinct CDR3 sequences, over 9.5% of them seen just once; the ten biggest clones take up about 4.3%. The sample consisted of PBMCs from the stem cell graft donor, taken from the stem cell graft. These receptors all stem from a human donor who donated a stem cell graft to a child with acute myeloid leukemia. The CDR3 runs from the conserved cysteine through the conserved F or W. The D gene is left open where the match is weak. The size of a clone is reported for some rows only, either as once, few or many, or as a class for expanded clones.

CDR3nt,CDR3aa,abundance,d_gene,v_gene,j_gene,len
TGTGCCAGCAGTTACGTTCGAGCGGGAGCTGGTAATGAGCAGTTCTTC,CASSYVRAGAGNEQFF,-,TRBD2,TRBV6-5,TRBJ2-1,16
TGCAGCGTTGAAGGGGCAAGGGGAGACGAGCAGTACTTC,CSVEGARGDEQYF,many,-,TRBV29-1,TRBJ2-7,13
TGCAGCGGAGAGATGGGACTAGCGGGAAGGGAGGAGCAGTTCTTC,CSGEMGLAGREEQFF,-,TRBD2,TRBV29-1,TRBJ2-1,15
TGCAGCGTTGACGGGCTAGCGGGAGACAATGAGCAGTTCTTC,CSVDGLAGDNEQFF,many,TRBD2,TRBV29-1,TRBJ2-1,14
TGTGCCTGGAGTCATGGCGGGACGGCCTACGAGCAGTACTTC,CAWSHGGTAYEQYF,-,-,TRBV30,TRBJ2-7,14
TGCAGTGCTCACCCACTAGCGGGCACAGATACGCAGTATTTT,CSAHPLAGTDTQYF,few,TRBD2,TRBV20-1,TRBJ2-3,14
TGTGCCAGCAGCGTTAGGGGGGATAGCAATCAGCCCCAGCATTTT,CASSVRGDSNQPQHF,-,-,TRBV12-3/TRBV12-4,TRBJ1-5,15
TGTGCCAGCAGCCAACCACACACCGGGGAGCTGTTTTTT,CASSQPHTGELFF,few,-,TRBV14,TRBJ2-2,13
TGTGCCAGCAGCCAATCCTACGAGCAGTACTTC,CASSQSYEQYF,many,-,TRBV14,TRBJ2-7,11
TGCGCCAGCAGCCAAGGGTTAGGCATACGCCTCAATGAGCAGTTCTTC,CASSQGLGIRLNEQFF,-,-,TRBV4-3,TRBJ2-1,16
TGCAGCGTTGAAAAACAGGAGGAGACCCAGTACTTC,CSVEKQEETQYF,-,-,TRBV29-1,TRBJ2-5,12
TGTGCCAGCGGGTTGGGAGCGGGAGGGGGAAATGAGCAGTTCTTC,CASGLGAGGGNEQFF,few,TRBD2,TRBV7-3,TRBJ2-1,15
TGCAGCGTTGTCGACAGAGGCCAGAATGAAAAACTGTTTTTT,CSVVDRGQNEKLFF,few,-,TRBV29-1,TRBJ1-4,14
TGTGCCAGCAGCCCTAGTAGGGCTAGCGGGATCCGTACAGATACGCAGTATTTT,CASSPSRASGIRTDTQYF,-,TRBD2,TRBV11-1,TRBJ2-3,18
TGCGCCAGCAGCACGACAGGGGCAGGGGCCAACGTCCTGACTTTC,CASSTTGAGANVLTF,many,TRBD1,TRBV5-1,TRBJ2-6,15
TGTGCCAGCAGCACAGAATCTAAAATAGACAGGGGGGGAGCTTTCTTT,CASSTESKIDRGGAFF,many,TRBD1,TRBV9,TRBJ1-1,16
TGTGCCAGCAGTAAAGGGGGGACAGGAGCTAGGACCGGGGAGCTGTTTTTT,CASSKGGTGARTGELFF,many,TRBD1,TRBV7-2,TRBJ2-2,17
TGCGCCAGCAGCTTGAAACCCCAGCGGGACCTGAAAACCTTCTACGAGCAGTACTTC,CASSLKPQRDLKTFYEQYF,-,TRBD2,TRBV5-1,TRBJ2-7,19
TGCAGTGCTAGTTCGTCTAGCGGGAGTTCCTATGAGCAGTTCTTC,CSASSSSGSSYEQFF,-,TRBD2,TRBV20-1,TRBJ2-1,15
TGCGCCAGCAGCCAAGGAACAGGGGCGGGATACGAGCAGTACTTC,CASSQGTGAGYEQYF,-,-,TRBV4-3,TRBJ2-7,15
TGTGCCAGCAGTTTAGTCCAGGGGGGCGCATGGAATGAGCAGTTCTTC,CASSLVQGGAWNEQFF,many,-,TRBV12-3/TRBV12-4,TRBJ2-1,16
TGCGCCAGCAGCTTGGGTAGCGGGACTTCCTACAATGAGCAGTTCTTC,CASSLGSGTSYNEQFF,few,TRBD2,TRBV5-1,TRBJ2-1,16
TGCGCCAGCAGAGTGACAGGGGAGGCCTACGAGCAGTACTTC,CASRVTGEAYEQYF,-,TRBD1,TRBV5-1,TRBJ2-7,14
TGCGCCAGCAGCGAGACCGGGACTAGCGGCTACGAGCAGTACTTC,CASSETGTSGYEQYF,-,TRBD2,TRBV4-3,TRBJ2-7,15
TGCAGTGCTCAAGAAGGGGGAAGGGTCGGGGCCTACGAGCAGTACTTC,CSAQEGGRVGAYEQYF,many,-,TRBV20-1,TRBJ2-7,16
TGTGCCAGCAGCTTCCCGGGACTAGCGGAGAATGAGCAGTTCTTC,CASSFPGLAENEQFF,-,TRBD2,TRBV7-9,TRBJ2-1,15
TGTGCCAGCAGTTTATCGCGTGGCAGGTCTACCCAAGAGACCCAGTACTTC,CASSLSRGRSTQETQYF,few,-,TRBV27,TRBJ2-5,17
TGTGCCAGCAGCTTAGTTCCCGGTAGCTCCTACAATGAGCAGTTCTTC,CASSLVPGSSYNEQFF,-,-,TRBV11-1,TRBJ2-1,16
TGCAGTGCTCCCGGGGCTAGCGGGAGGGCCAGAGATACGCAGTATTTT,CSAPGASGRARDTQYF,few,TRBD2,TRBV20-1,TRBJ2-3,16
TGTGCCACCAGTGATTTGGTAGCCAGCGGGAGGGATACGCAGTATTTT,CATSDLVASGRDTQYF,few,TRBD2,TRBV24-1,TRBJ2-3,16
TGTGCCAGCAGCTATAGGGGGTGGGGACAGAACGGACGTCAGCCCCAGCATTTT,CASSYRGWGQNGRQPQHF,many,TRBD1,TRBV11-3,TRBJ1-5,18
TGTGCCAGCAGTTTTCCGGGAGGGCCGCTCTTC,CASSFPGGPLF,many,TRBD2,TRBV28,TRBJ2-1,11
TGCAGTGCTAGCCCCCTGGGCGGGAGGGGGACAGATACGCAGTATTTT,CSASPLGGRGTDTQYF,few,TRBD2,TRBV20-1,TRBJ2-3,16
TGTGCCACCGGCCCAGCGGGACGAACAGATACGCAGTATTTT,CATGPAGRTDTQYF,-,TRBD2,TRBV7-6,TRBJ2-3,14
TGCAGCGTTGCTGGGACAGTGACCTACGAGCAGTACTTC,CSVAGTVTYEQYF,many,TRBD1,TRBV29-1,TRBJ2-7,13
TGTGCCAGCAGTTTGTCCAAGACTCGAGGGGGCCAGTACTTC,CASSLSKTRGGQYF,many,TRBD1,TRBV28,TRBJ2-7,14
TGTGCCAGCAGTTTATCAGGGGCCCGCTACGAGCAGTACTTC,CASSLSGARYEQYF,many,-,TRBV28,TRBJ2-7,14
TGTGCCAGCAGTTACCCCTTGGACGGCGCCTACGAGCAGTACTTC,CASSYPLDGAYEQYF,many,-,TRBV6-7,TRBJ2-7,15
TGTGCCACCAGCAGAGACCCCCCTCGGGCTAGCGGGAGTCGGACAGATACGCAGTATTTT,CATSRDPPRASGSRTDTQYF,few,TRBD2,TRBV15,TRBJ2-3,20
TGTGCCACCAGCAGAGATTCCTCGACGCAGTATTTT,CATSRDSSTQYF,-,-,TRBV15,TRBJ2-3,12
TGTGCCAGCAGCTTAATACAGGGGACTGGAAACACCATATATTTT,CASSLIQGTGNTIYF,few,TRBD1,TRBV7-9,TRBJ1-3,15
TGTGCCAGCTCACCGGGAGTAGGTCTAGCGGGCAACAATGAGCAGTTCTTC,CASSPGVGLAGNNEQFF,-,TRBD2,TRBV18,TRBJ2-1,17